These T cell receptor beta chains were read from a single sample in a study of CD4 T cell repertoires in COVID-19. The data were produced by immunoSEQ multiplex PCR, yet TCRdb's version contains in-frame clones alone and is incomplete. The sample carries more than 65,000 clones, roughly 80% recorded once. This specimen was CD4+ T cells from peripheral blood, taken after recovery from COVID-19. These TCRs come from a human donor who had COVID-19. The CDR3 runs from the conserved cysteine through the conserved F or W. The D gene is left open where the match is weak. Clone size is given for some rows only: seen once, a few or many times, or a class if the clone is expanded.

V	J	D	size	CDR3	DNA
TRBV28	TRBJ2-7	-	-	CASSSGGGGYEQYF	TGTGCCAGCAGCTCAGGAGGGGGCGGCTACGAGCAGTACTTC
TRBV12-3/TRBV12-4	TRBJ1-2	-	-	CASSLEGSYGYTF	TGTGCCAGCAGTTTAGAGGGCAGCTATGGCTACACCTTC
TRBV5-1	TRBJ2-7	-	-	CASSLGRLGYEQYF	TGCGCCAGCAGCTTGGGGAGACTAGGTTACGAGCAGTACTTC
TRBV2	TRBJ2-7	TRBD2	-	CASSEASGPYEQYF	TGTGCCAGCAGTGAGGCTAGCGGACCCTACGAGCAGTACTTC
TRBV11-2	TRBJ1-2	-	-	CASSLGGVGGYTF	TGTGCCAGCAGCTTAGGAGGGGTAGGGGGCTACACCTTC
TRBV5-4	TRBJ2-5	TRBD1	once	CASSPPGTEEIRTQYF	TGTGCCAGCAGTCCTCCCGGGACAGAAGAAATCAGGACCCAGTACTTC
TRBV5-1	TRBJ2-5	TRBD2	-	CASSQPTSGRAETQYF	TGCGCCAGCAGCCAACCGACTAGCGGGAGAGCGGAGACCCAGTACTTC
TRBV19	TRBJ2-1	TRBD2	-	CASSIRLAGYNEQFF	TGTGCCAGTAGTATACGTCTAGCGGGTTACAATGAGCAGTTCTTC
TRBV10-1	TRBJ2-7	TRBD1	-	CASRLRDRTYEQYF	TGCGCCAGCAGACTTCGGGACAGGACCTACGAGCAGTACTTC
TRBV10-1	TRBJ2-3	-	-	CASSSSDTQYF	TGCGCCAGCAGCTCTTCAGATACGCAGTATTTT
TRBV5-6	TRBJ1-1	-	few	CASSLDMTLQEAFF	TGTGCCAGCAGCTTGGATATGACACTCCAAGAAGCTTTCTTT
TRBV28	TRBJ1-5	-	-	CASSLNRVANQPQHF	TGTGCCAGCAGTTTGAACAGGGTAGCCAATCAGCCCCAGCATTTT
TRBV6-5	TRBJ1-1	-	-	CASRATKGTEAFF	TGTGCCAGCAGGGCGACAAAGGGCACTGAAGCTTTCTTT
TRBV19	TRBJ1-4	-	-	CASSPETGTSEKLFF	TGTGCCAGTAGTCCGGAGACAGGAACGAGTGAAAAACTGTTTTTT
TRBV7-8	TRBJ2-2	-	-	CASSLLGIAVSVPNTGELFF	TGTGCCAGCAGCTTATTAGGGATAGCGGTGTCGGTACCGAACACCGGGGAGCTGTTTTTT
TRBV12-3/TRBV12-4	TRBJ2-7	-	-	CASSFLDLAEQYF	TGTGCCAGCAGTTTTTTGGACTTGGCCGAGCAGTACTTC
TRBV10-3	TRBJ2-3	-	-	CAISEPRLADTQYF	TGTGCCATCAGTGAGCCACGACTAGCAGATACGCAGTATTTT
TRBV3-1/TRBV3-2	TRBJ2-2	TRBD2	-	CASRLSGVAGELFF	TGTGCCAGCAGACTTAGCGGGGTCGCCGGGGAGCTGTTTTTT
TRBV7-9	TRBJ2-2	-	many	CASSPLGKNTGELFF	TGTGCCAGCAGCCCGCTCGGGAAGAACACCGGGGAGCTGTTTTTT
TRBV5-5	TRBJ2-3	-	-	CASSYTVTLGDTQYF	TGTGCCAGCAGCTACACAGTAACCCTTGGGGATACGCAGTATTTT
TRBV5-1	TRBJ2-7	TRBD1	-	CASSSGDRGKSYEQYF	TGCGCCAGCAGCTCGGGGGACAGGGGGAAAAGCTACGAGCAGTACTTC
TRBV2	TRBJ2-6	TRBD2	-	CASNMGGTGANVLTF	TGTGCCAGCAACATGGGGGGGACTGGGGCCAACGTCCTGACTTTC
TRBV28	TRBJ2-7	TRBD2	-	CASTHPSASGGAGYEQYF	TGTGCCAGCACCCATCCCAGTGCTAGCGGGGGGGCGGGGTACGAGCAGTACTTC
TRBV28	TRBJ2-3	-	-	CASLPGLATDTQYF	TGTGCCAGCTTACCAGGTCTTGCCACAGATACGCAGTATTTT
TRBV4-1	TRBJ2-3	-	few	CASSQQASDTDTQYF	TGCGCCAGCAGCCAACAGGCTAGCGACACAGATACGCAGTATTTT
TRBV5-4	TRBJ1-2	-	-	CASSLEDGSGYTF	TGTGCCAGCAGTCTCGAGGACGGGTCTGGCTACACCTTC
TRBV19	TRBJ1-5	-	-	CASSPQEYQPQHF	TGTGCCAGTAGTCCCCAAGAGTATCAGCCCCAGCATTTT
TRBV2	TRBJ1-1	-	-	CASLREPDTEAFF	TGTGCCAGTCTAAGGGAACCGGACACTGAAGCTTTCTTT
TRBV12-3/TRBV12-4	TRBJ1-5	-	-	CASSSGGQPQHF	TGTGCCAGCAGTTCCGGCGGTCAGCCCCAGCATTTT
TRBV28	TRBJ2-7	-	-	CASSAGSSYEQYF	TGTGCCAGCAGTGCGGGGTCCTCCTACGAGCAGTACTTC
TRBV6-6	TRBJ2-7	-	-	CASSDPVGSKQYF	TGTGCCAGCAGTGACCCCGTTGGGAGCAAGCAGTACTTC
TRBV10-3	TRBJ2-5	-	-	CATMPEGQETQYF	TGTGCCACCATGCCCGAGGGACAAGAGACCCAGTACTTC